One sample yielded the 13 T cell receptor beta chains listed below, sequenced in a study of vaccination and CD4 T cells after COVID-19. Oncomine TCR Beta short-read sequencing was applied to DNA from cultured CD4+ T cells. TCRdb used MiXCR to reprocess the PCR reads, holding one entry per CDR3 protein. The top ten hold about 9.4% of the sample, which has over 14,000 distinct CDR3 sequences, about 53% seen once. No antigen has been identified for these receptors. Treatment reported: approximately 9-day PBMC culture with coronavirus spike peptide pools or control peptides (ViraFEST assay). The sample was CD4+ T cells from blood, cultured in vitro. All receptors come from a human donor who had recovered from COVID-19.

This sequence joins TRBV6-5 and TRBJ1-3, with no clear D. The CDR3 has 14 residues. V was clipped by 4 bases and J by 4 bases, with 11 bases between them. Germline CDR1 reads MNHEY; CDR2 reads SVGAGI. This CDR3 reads CASSSFLSGNTIYF. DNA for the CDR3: TGTGCCAGCAGTTCCTTTCTTTCCGGAAACACCATATATTTT.

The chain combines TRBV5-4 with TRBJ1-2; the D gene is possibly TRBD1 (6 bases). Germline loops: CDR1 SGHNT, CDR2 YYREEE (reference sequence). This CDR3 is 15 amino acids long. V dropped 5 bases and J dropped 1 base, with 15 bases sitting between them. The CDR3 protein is CASRPGQNLNYGYTF. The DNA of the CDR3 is TGTGCCAGCAGGCCCGGACAGAATCTTAACTATGGCTACACCTTC.

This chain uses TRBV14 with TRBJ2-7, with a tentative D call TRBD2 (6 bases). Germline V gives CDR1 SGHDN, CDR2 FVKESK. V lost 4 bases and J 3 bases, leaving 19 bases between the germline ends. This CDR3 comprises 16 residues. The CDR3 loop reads CASSLHSGWGVYEQYF. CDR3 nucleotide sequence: TGTGCCAGCAGCCTGCACTCGGGATGGGGGGTCTACGAGCAGTACTTC.

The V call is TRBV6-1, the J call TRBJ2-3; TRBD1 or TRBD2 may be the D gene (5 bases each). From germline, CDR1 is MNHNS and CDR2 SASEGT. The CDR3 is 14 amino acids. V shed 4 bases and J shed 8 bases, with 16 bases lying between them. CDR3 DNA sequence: TGTGCCAGCAGTGCCCGGGACGGCCAGGTTACGCAGTATTTT. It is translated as CASSARDGQVTQYF.

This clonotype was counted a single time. The CDR3: CASSPGISGGADTQYF. Here the CDR3 DNA reads TGTGCCAGCAGTCCCGGGATTAGCGGGGGGGCAGATACGCAGTATTTT. This chain joins TRBV6-4 and TRBJ2-3, with TRBD2 identical over 11 bases. The J segment lost 4 bases and the V segment lost 5 bases, leaving 8 bases of the junction unmatched. This CDR3 has 16 amino acids. Germline CDR1 reads MRHNA; CDR2 reads SNTAGT.

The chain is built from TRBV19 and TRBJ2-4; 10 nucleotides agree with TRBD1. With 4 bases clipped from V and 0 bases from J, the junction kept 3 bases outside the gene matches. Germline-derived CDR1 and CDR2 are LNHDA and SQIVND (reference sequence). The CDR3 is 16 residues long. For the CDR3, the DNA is TGTGCCAGTAGTAGAGGACAGGGGGTAGCCAAAAACATTCAGTACTTC. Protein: CASSRGQGVAKNIQYF.

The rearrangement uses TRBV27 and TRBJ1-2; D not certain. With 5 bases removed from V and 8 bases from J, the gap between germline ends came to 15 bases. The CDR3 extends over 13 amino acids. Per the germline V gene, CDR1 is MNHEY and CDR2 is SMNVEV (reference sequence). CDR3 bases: TGTGCCAGCAGTCCGCGGGATTCGAGAGGCTACACCTTC. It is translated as CASSPRDSRGYTF.

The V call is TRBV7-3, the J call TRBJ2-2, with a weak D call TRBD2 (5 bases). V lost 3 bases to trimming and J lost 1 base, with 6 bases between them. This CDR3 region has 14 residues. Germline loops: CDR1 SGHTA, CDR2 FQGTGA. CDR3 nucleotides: TGTGCCAGCAGCTTGGGGAGGAACACCGGGGAGCTGTTTTTT. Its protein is CASSLGRNTGELFF.

CDR3: CSAEVGTKNTGELFF. CDR3 in DNA: TGCAGTGCAGAGGTGGGGACTAAGAACACCGGGGAGCTGTTTTTT. The V and J genes are TRBV20-1 and TRBJ2-2, with TRBD2 identical over 7 bases. Germline-derived CDR1 and CDR2 are DFQATT and SNEGSKA (reference sequence). CDR3 length: 15 amino acids. Trimming cost V 6 bases and J 1 base; bases outside gene matches: 8.

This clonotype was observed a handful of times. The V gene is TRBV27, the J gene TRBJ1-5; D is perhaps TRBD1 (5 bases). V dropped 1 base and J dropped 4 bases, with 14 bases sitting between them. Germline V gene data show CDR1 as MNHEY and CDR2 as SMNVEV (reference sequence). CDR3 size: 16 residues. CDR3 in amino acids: CASSLLGQGGNQPQHF. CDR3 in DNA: TGTGCCAGCAGTTTATTGGGGCAGGGAGGGAATCAGCCCCAGCATTTT.

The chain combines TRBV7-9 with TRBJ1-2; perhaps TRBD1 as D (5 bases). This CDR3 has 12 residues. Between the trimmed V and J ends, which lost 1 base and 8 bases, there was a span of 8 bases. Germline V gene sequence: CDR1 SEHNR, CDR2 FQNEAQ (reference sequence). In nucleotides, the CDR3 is TGTGCCAGCAGCTTAGGACAGCGCGGCTACACCTTC. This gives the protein CASSLGQRGYTF.

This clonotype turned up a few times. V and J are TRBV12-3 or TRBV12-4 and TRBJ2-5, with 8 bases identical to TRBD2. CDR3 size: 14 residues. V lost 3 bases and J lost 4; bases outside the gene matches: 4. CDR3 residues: CASSLGGRLETQYF. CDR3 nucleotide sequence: TGTGCCAGCAGTTTGGGCGGGAGGTTAGAGACCCAGTACTTC.

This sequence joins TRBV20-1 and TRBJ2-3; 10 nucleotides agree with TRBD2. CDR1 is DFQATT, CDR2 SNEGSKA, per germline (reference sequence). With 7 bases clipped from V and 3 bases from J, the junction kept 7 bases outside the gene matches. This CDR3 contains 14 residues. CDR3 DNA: TGCAGTGATCTGGCTAGCGGGAGAACAGATACGCAGTATTTT. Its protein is CSDLASGRTDTQYF.